The 24 T cell receptor beta chains reported below all come from one sample, sequenced in a study of cytomegalovirus exposure and HLA in healthy donors. The PCR had 60 Vbeta and 13 Jbeta primers. Method: immunoSEQ multiplex PCR; TCRdb's copy keeps in-frame clones and lacks some. The data contain about 200,000 clones, approximately 86% of them seen just once; the ten biggest clones take up roughly 0.34%. The specimen was PBMCs. Receptors originate from a woman aged 30 to 39 in good health and CMV-seronegative.

The chain joins TRBV7-9 to TRBJ2-5, with a weak D call TRBD2 (6 bases). CDR3 size: 14 residues. The V and J ends lost 1 base and 5 bases respectively, with 11 bases between them. The germline V gene has CDR1 SEHNR and CDR2 FQNEAQ (reference sequence). DNA of the CDR3: TGTGCCAGCAGCTTAGGCGGGGTTGGGGAGACCCAGTACTTC. Translated, it gives CASSLGGVGETQYF.

The chain links TRBV25-1 to TRBJ2-7, with TRBD1 matching 7 bases. V lost 10 bases to trimming and J lost 1 base; unmatched junction nucleotides: 7. The CDR3 spans 13 residues. Germline CDR1 is MGHDK and CDR2 is SYGVNS. The DNA of the CDR3 is TGTGCCACCGAGGGACAGATATCCTACGAGCAGTACTTC. Protein: CATEGQISYEQYF.

This clone was observed a single time. The J gene is TRBJ2-1, the V gene TRBV10-3; 9 bases map to TRBD2. V gave up 3 bases and J gave up 4 bases; unmatched junction bases: 4. The CDR3 has 15 amino acids. Germline V gives CDR1 ENHRY, CDR2 SYGVKD. CDR3 residues: CAISDRGGEYNEQFF. The DNA for the CDR3 is TGTGCCATCAGTGACCGCGGGGGGGAATACAATGAGCAGTTCTTC.

V usage is TRBV10-3 and J usage is TRBJ2-1, with D hard to call. Germline V gives CDR1 ENHRY, CDR2 SYGVKD. CDR3 length: 16 residues. The V end was cut by 0 bases, the J end by 0 bases, with 9 bases between. The CDR3 bases are TGTGCCATCAGTGAGTCGCCGTTTAGCTCCTACAATGAGCAGTTCTTC. Amino acid sequence: CAISESPFSSYNEQFF.

This chain uses TRBV27 with TRBJ2-7; 7 bases align to TRBD1. The V segment lost 6 bases and the J segment 3 bases; nucleotides outside the gene matches: 11. The germline V gene encodes CDR1 MNHEY and CDR2 SMNVEV (reference sequence). The CDR3 contains 15 residues. The CDR3: CASRLKADRLYEQYF. The DNA of the CDR3 is TGTGCCAGCAGGCTTAAAGCGGACAGGCTCTACGAGCAGTACTTC.

This chain connects TRBV11-2 to TRBJ2-7; possibly TRBD2 for D (7 bases). The germline gives CDR1 SGHAT, CDR2 FQNNGV. V shed 5 bases and J shed 3 bases, with 14 bases lying between them. The CDR3 has 14 amino acids. This CDR3 is CASSLLRGGYEQYF. The CDR3 region has the DNA TGTGCCAGCAGCCTCCTAAGGGGGGGCTACGAGCAGTACTTC.

This clone was detected only once. The rearrangement links TRBV29-1 to TRBJ2-7, with 9 positions matching TRBD1. The CDR3 consists of 14 residues. Germline assignment: CDR1 SQVTM and CDR2 ANQGSEA. Trimming at V came to 4 bases and at J to 5 bases, leaving 9 bases not matched to a gene. CDR3 loop: CSVARTGDKNEQYF. The DNA for the CDR3 is TGCAGCGTTGCCAGGACAGGGGATAAGAACGAGCAGTACTTC.

The chain carries TRBV28 and TRBJ2-7, with a tentative D call TRBD2 (6 bases). Germline V gene lookup returns CDR1 MDHEN and CDR2 SYDVKM. This CDR3 is built from 16 residues. With 4 bases removed from V and 2 bases from J, the gap between germline ends came to 18 bases. The CDR3 bases are TGTGCCAGCAGTTCTTGGGACTTACTGGGGACCTACGAGCAGTACTTC. Translation gives CASSSWDLLGTYEQYF.

As DNA, the CDR3 is TGTGCCAGCATGAACGGTGCAACCTTGAAACTGTTTTTT. Translation: CASMNGATLKLFF. The V gene is TRBV28, the J gene TRBJ1-4, with D unresolved. Germline loops: CDR1 MDHEN, CDR2 SYDVKM. This CDR3 region has 13 residues. V was trimmed by 7 bases and J by 11 bases, leaving 17 bases between them.

A remark on this clone: This CDR3 is missing its conserved last phenylalanine or tryptophan, likely due to a read error. It is unclear where the CDR3 begins or ends on the DNA, so no DNA is shown, and the CDR3 is as TCRdb lists it. V gene TRBV28 combines with J gene TRBJ2-7; the table gives TRBD1 as D, unverified against the DNA. The CDR3 contains 11 residues when both ends are counted. CDR1 MDHEN and CDR2 SYDVKM come from the germline V gene. The CDR3 sequence is CASSSFYRVSL.

The chain recombines TRBV28 with TRBJ2-3, with a tentative D call TRBD2 (6 bases). V was clipped by 7 bases and J by 2 bases, with 13 bases between them. The CDR3 is made up of 14 amino acids. Germline assignment: CDR1 MDHEN and CDR2 SYDVKM. CDR3 amino acids: CASIKGGHTDTQYF. The CDR3 nucleotides read TGTGCCAGCATCAAAGGAGGGCACACAGATACGCAGTATTTT.

The table lists this clone with a count of one. This chain joins TRBV7-9 and TRBJ2-1; TRBD2 matches 9 bases. Losses at the gene ends were 5 bases for V and 0 bases for J; bases not matched to a gene: 8. Germline V lookup: CDR1 SEHNR, CDR2 FQNEAQ (reference sequence). The CDR3 covers 17 residues. The CDR3 DNA follows: TGTGCCAGCAGCCCCCGGGGTAGCGGGAGCTCCTACAATGAGCAGTTCTTC. It codes for CASSPRGSGSSYNEQFF.

This clone is a singleton in its sample. The rearrangement uses TRBV28 and TRBJ1-2, with D perhaps TRBD1 (5 bases). V lost 0 bases and J lost 5, with 7 bases in between. The CDR3 contains 13 residues. Germline-derived CDR1 and CDR2 are MDHEN and SYDVKM. The CDR3 region has the DNA TGTGCCAGCAGTTTATGGACAGCTTATGGCTACACCTTC. Its translation is CASSLWTAYGYTF.

This clone was recorded only once. This chain uses TRBV28 with TRBJ2-7, with TRBD1 matching 7 bases. The CDR3 has 14 amino acids. The trim removed 4 bases at V and 2 bases at J, leaving 5 bases unmatched. Looked up from germline, CDR1 is MDHEN and CDR2 is SYDVKM. For the CDR3, the DNA is TGTGCCAGCAGTTCGACAGGGATGGCCTACGAGCAGTACTTC. It codes for CASSSTGMAYEQYF.

V usage is TRBV18 and J usage is TRBJ1-1; 11 bases align to TRBD1. Germline CDR1 and CDR2: KGHSH and LQKENI. The CDR3 is made up of 16 amino acids. The ends lost 3 bases at V and 7 bases at J; junction bases unmatched: 10. CDR3 coding DNA: TGTGCCAGCTCACCCGCCTCGGACAGGGGGCAAAGTGAAGCTTTCTTT. Protein sequence: CASSPASDRGQSEAFF.

V is TRBV6-1 and J is TRBJ2-1; 13 bases are a match to TRBD2. The CDR3 loop spans 17 amino acids. V lost 2 bases and J lost 7; bases outside the gene matches: 8. Germline CDR1 is MNHNS and CDR2 is SASEGT. The chain's CDR3 is CASSEIGTSGEENEQFF. DNA of the CDR3: TGTGCCAGCAGTGAAATCGGGACTAGCGGGGAGGAAAATGAGCAGTTCTTC.

This clone was recorded only once. V and J are TRBV27 and TRBJ1-1; 9 bases match TRBD1. The germline CDR1 and CDR2 sequences are MNHEY and SMNVEV (reference sequence). CDR3 length: 15 amino acids. V lost 8 bases, J lost 4 bases, and 11 bases stayed unmatched. The CDR3 sequence is CASGTGGRGGTEAFF. CDR3 DNA sequence: TGTGCCAGCGGTACAGGGGGCAGAGGGGGCACTGAAGCTTTCTTT.

Here the CDR3 reads CASSENSSYEQYF. CDR3 DNA: TGTGCCAGCAGTGAAAACAGCTCCTACGAGCAGTACTTC. The chain is built from TRBV6-1 and TRBJ2-7; D is uncertain. This CDR3 is built from 13 residues. Trimming stripped 2 bases from V and 0 bases from J, with 5 bases between. Germline lookup yields CDR1 MNHNS and CDR2 SASEGT.

The chain employs TRBV28 and TRBJ1-2; D remains unclear. This CDR3 is 13 amino acids long. CDR1 and CDR2 from the germline V gene are MDHEN and SYDVKM. V was clipped by 8 bases and J by 8 bases, with 18 bases between them. This CDR3 is CASLRRIYGGYTF. The CDR3 coding sequence is TGTGCCAGCCTTAGACGTATTTACGGGGGCTACACCTTC.

CDR3 sequence: CATRGDSTHEQYF. Here the CDR3 DNA reads TGTGCCACCAGGGGGGACAGTACCCACGAGCAGTACTTC. This chain connects TRBV15 to TRBJ2-7, with TRBD1 identical over 7 bases. The CDR3 is made up of 13 amino acids. The junction had 7 bases not matched to a gene; V was cut back by 6 bases and J by 5 bases. Germline values: CDR1 LNHNV, CDR2 YYDKDF (reference sequence).

The genes are TRBV5-1 and TRBJ2-3; 8 bases agree with TRBD2. The CDR3 sequence is 15 residues long. CDR1 and CDR2 from the germline V gene are SGHRS and YFSETQ. V trimming: 5 bases; J trimming: 2 bases; junction bases outside the gene matches: 7. The CDR3 protein is CASRSTSGTTDTQYF. The CDR3 DNA follows: TGCGCCAGCAGGTCAACTAGCGGTACCACAGATACGCAGTATTTT.

This clone was counted between two and nine times. V gene TRBV7-2 combines with J gene TRBJ2-7, with TRBD1 matching over 10 bases. Trimming at V came to 5 bases and at J to 6 bases, leaving 10 bases not matched to a gene. Germline lookup yields CDR1 SGHTA and CDR2 FQGNSA. The CDR3 sequence is 15 residues long. In DNA form, the CDR3 reads TGTGCCAGCAGCCAGGGGGGACAGGGGTTCGGCGAGCAGTACTTC. Protein sequence: CASSQGGQGFGEQYF.

The chain couples TRBV6-5 to TRBJ2-7; 7 bases are shared with TRBD2. V trimming: 6 bases; J trimming: 10 bases; junction bases outside the gene matches: 12. The CDR3 has 13 residues. The germline V gene has CDR1 MNHEY and CDR2 SVGAGI. The CDR3 loop is CASRPAGRGSQYF. DNA for the CDR3: TGTGCCAGCAGACCGGCAGGGAGGGGTAGTCAGTACTTC.

The genes are TRBV6-7 and TRBJ1-1; D gene unclear. TRBV6-7 is an open reading frame whose function is uncertain. Trimming left V 2 bases short and J 1 base short, with 17 bases between. The CDR3 consists of 17 residues. CDR3 coding DNA: TGTGCCAGCAGTTACGAATCGTGGGCGGGCCGGAACACTGAAGCTTTCTTT. It specifies CASSYESWAGRNTEAFF.